The 19 T cell receptor beta chains in this list originate from one sample, sequenced in a study of blood T cell repertoires in COVID-19. Data came from immunoSEQ multiplex PCR; TCRdb stores just in-frame clones and leaves some out. This sample carries 80,000 to 90,000 clones, 70% to 85% of them seen once, and the ten largest clones take approximately 3%. The material sequenced was peripheral blood. These receptors originate from a woman of 80 years or more with COVID-19, enrolled during active disease.

The chain recombines TRBV7-3 with TRBJ2-1, with no clear D. Trimming removed 4 bases from V and 1 base from J, with 5 bases in between. The CDR3 length is 13 residues. CDR1 is SGHTA, CDR2 FQGTGA, per germline. The CDR3: CASSSGSYNEQFF. The CDR3 DNA sequence: TGTGCCAGCAGCTCCGGGTCCTACAATGAGCAGTTCTTC.

This clone was seen more than once but under ten times. V is TRBV5-1 and J is TRBJ2-2; TRBD1 matches at 8 bases. The J segment lost 7 bases and the V segment lost 2 bases, leaving 4 bases of the junction unmatched. The CDR3 covers 14 residues. Germline V gene lookup returns CDR1 SGHRS and CDR2 YFSETQ. The CDR3 spells CASSFRDRIGELFF. The CDR3 region has the DNA TGCGCCAGCAGCTTCCGGGACAGGATCGGGGAGCTGTTTTTT.

This rearrangement joins TRBV12-5 to TRBJ2-1; 8 bases are a match to TRBD2. The CDR3 has 15 amino acids. With 6 bases clipped from V and 3 bases from J, the junction kept 7 bases outside the gene matches. Germline CDR1 reads LGHNT; CDR2 reads FRNRAP. CDR3 nucleotides: TGTGCTAGTGGCGGGGGGGCCTGGGTCTACAATGAGCAGTTCTTC. Protein: CASGGGAWVYNEQFF. The complete variable domain, with remaining parts taken from reference TRBV12-5 and TRBJ2-1, reads DARVTQTPRHKVTEMGQEVTMRCQPILGHNTVFWYRQTMMQGLELLAYFRNRAPLDDSGMPKDRFSAEMPDATLATLKIQPSEPRDSAVYFCASGGGAWVYNEQFFGPGTRLTVL.

The chain carries TRBV7-7 and TRBJ2-1; D is possibly TRBD1 (5 bases). The CDR3 is 15 amino acids. V shed 3 bases and J shed 4 bases, with 13 bases lying between them. In germline, CDR1 is SSHAT, CDR2 FNYEAQ (reference sequence). The CDR3 sequence: CASSFQGAQYNEQFF. The CDR3 coding sequence is TGTGCCAGCAGCTTTCAAGGGGCCCAGTACAATGAGCAGTTCTTC.

V is TRBV7-2 and J is TRBJ1-2, with unresolved D. Trimming pared 5 bases from V and 4 bases from J, leaving 11 bases between. CDR3 size: 13 residues. Germline CDR1 and CDR2: SGHTA and FQGNSA. The CDR3 is CASSNRQGYGYTF. The CDR3 DNA reads as TGTGCCAGCAGCAACAGACAAGGCTATGGCTACACCTTC.

The chain is built from TRBV5-8 and TRBJ2-7, with TRBD2 identical over 10 bases. The CDR3 loop spans 16 amino acids. CDR1 is SGHTS, CDR2 YDEGEE, per germline. V lost 9 bases, J lost 2 bases, and 14 bases stayed unmatched. CDR3 sequence: CATSRAGGTRPYEQYF. The CDR3, as DNA: TGTGCCACCTCACGAGCGGGAGGGACTAGACCCTACGAGCAGTACTTC.

This chain joins TRBV20-1 and TRBJ2-7; 7 bases match TRBD2. In germline, CDR1 is DFQATT, CDR2 SNEGSKA (reference sequence). The trim removed 7 bases at V and 3 bases at J, leaving 3 bases unmatched. This CDR3 contains 11 residues. The DNA for the CDR3 is TGCAGTGTGGGCGGGGGCTACGAGCAGTACTTC. Residues: CSVGGGYEQYF.

This sequence joins TRBV10-3 and TRBJ1-1, with a weak D call TRBD1 (6 bases). The V end was cut by 10 bases, the J end by 2 bases, with 11 bases between. This CDR3 is built from 12 residues. Germline assignment: CDR1 ENHRY and CDR2 SYGVKD. Written as DNA, the CDR3 is TGTGCCACTCAAGGGGGAAACACTGAAGCTTTCTTT. Its protein is CATQGGNTEAFF.

J is TRBJ2-1 and V is TRBV4-1, with unresolved D. With 4 bases removed from V and 7 bases from J, the gap between germline ends came to 8 bases. This CDR3 contains 12 residues. Germline assignment: CDR1 MGHRA and CDR2 YSYEKL. This CDR3 is CASSLTGNEQFF. CDR3 bases: TGCGCCAGCAGCCTGACTGGGAATGAGCAGTTCTTC.

The V call is TRBV7-2, the J call TRBJ2-5; D is undetermined. Germline-derived CDR1 and CDR2 are SGHTA and FQGNSA. The CDR3 has 13 amino acids. V gave up 3 bases and J gave up 4 bases, with 9 bases separating them. CDR3 coding DNA: TGTGCCAGCAGCTTCTCCCCTTTAGAGACCCAGTACTTC. Translation gives CASSFSPLETQYF.

The CDR3 region is CASSYPSGGVEDTQYF. CDR3 nucleotide sequence: TGTGCCAGCAGCTACCCTAGCGGGGGAGTTGAAGATACGCAGTATTTT. The rearrangement links TRBV7-2 to TRBJ2-3; 10 nucleotides match TRBD2. Germline V CDR1 and CDR2: SGHTA, FQGNSA. The CDR3 contains 16 residues. Trimming cost V 4 bases and J 5 bases; bases outside gene matches: 9.

The rearrangement uses TRBV12-3 or TRBV12-4 and TRBJ2-7; 8 bases fit TRBD1. V shed 5 bases and J 3 bases; nucleotides not matched to a gene: 3. The CDR3 is 13 residues long. The CDR3 sequence is CASSGQGGYEQYF. In DNA, the CDR3 is TGTGCCAGCAGTGGACAGGGTGGCTACGAGCAGTACTTC.

V gene TRBV12-5 combines with J gene TRBJ1-2, with 7 bases matching TRBD1. This CDR3 has 14 amino acids. J was trimmed by 8 bases and V by 5 bases; bases with no gene match: 11. Germline CDR1 reads LGHNT; CDR2 reads FRNRAP. This CDR3 reads CASGLIPQQGGYTF. CDR3 nucleotide sequence: TGTGCTAGTGGTCTTATCCCCCAACAGGGGGGCTACACCTTC.

The CDR3 DNA reads as TGTGCCAGCAGCTTCTCTAGTGGCGGGGCTGTGGCCAAAAACATTCAGTACTTC. Encoded protein: CASSFSSGGAVAKNIQYF. The rearrangement uses TRBV7-9 and TRBJ2-4; D may be TRBD2 (6 bases). Looked up from germline, CDR1 is SEHNR and CDR2 is FQNEAQ (reference sequence). This CDR3 contains 18 residues. V dropped 3 bases and J dropped 1 base, with 19 bases sitting between them. Full variable domain (rest looked up from reference TRBV7-9 and TRBJ2-4): DTGVSQNPRHKITKRGQNVTFRCDPISEHNRLYWYRQTLGQGPEFLTYFQNEAQLEKSRLLSDRFSAERPKGSFSTLEIQRTEQGDSAMYLCASSFSSGGAVAKNIQYFGAGTRLSVL.

V usage is TRBV27 and J usage is TRBJ2-2; 9 bases agree with TRBD2. V lost 2 bases and J lost 1; bases outside the gene matches: 17. Germline-derived CDR1 and CDR2 are MNHEY and SMNVEV (reference sequence). The CDR3 loop spans 21 amino acids. CDR3 nucleotides: TGTGCCAGCAGTTTACCAAGACTAGCGGTAATAACGGAAAAGAACACCGGGGAGCTGTTTTTT. Amino acid sequence: CASSLPRLAVITEKNTGELFF.

This chain uses TRBV5-1 with TRBJ2-3, with D possibly being TRBD2 (6 bases). Germline loops: CDR1 SGHRS, CDR2 YFSETQ. With 4 bases removed from V and 3 bases from J, the gap between germline ends came to 12 bases. This CDR3 region has 14 residues. The CDR3 here is CASSPLGGTDTQYF. Here the CDR3 DNA reads TGCGCCAGCAGCCCCCTGGGGGGAACAGATACGCAGTATTTT.

In its sample, this clone was seen a few times. This chain connects TRBV4-1 to TRBJ2-1; 10 bases align to TRBD2. This CDR3 has 17 residues. In germline, CDR1 is MGHRA, CDR2 YSYEKL. J lost 5 bases, V lost 0 bases, and 7 bases had no gene match. DNA for the CDR3: TGCGCCAGCAGCCAAGATCCCAGCGGGAGGGGGAACAATGAGCAGTTCTTC. Encoded protein: CASSQDPSGRGNNEQFF.

V usage is TRBV5-1 and J usage is TRBJ2-7; 13 bases are shared with TRBD2. V shed 7 bases, J shed 2 bases, and the junction held 6 bases outside the gene matches. This CDR3 spans 15 amino acids. In germline, CDR1 is SGHRS, CDR2 YFSETQ. DNA of the CDR3: TGCGCCAGCGTTCCACTAGCGGGAGGGCCCTACGAGCAGTACTTC. Its translation is CASVPLAGGPYEQYF.

This clone was recorded once. The genes are TRBV5-1 and TRBJ1-2; 7 positions match TRBD1. Trimming removed 4 bases from V and 8 bases from J; junction bases left unmatched: 14. The CDR3 is 15 residues long. Germline-derived CDR1 and CDR2 are SGHRS and YFSETQ. This CDR3 is CASSPGGQGGYGYTF. The CDR3 DNA reads TGCGCCAGCAGCCCAGGGGGTCAGGGGGGCTACGGCTACACCTTC. Based on the CDR3 plus reference TRBV5-1 and TRBJ1-2, the full variable domain is KAGVTQTPRYLIKTRGQQVTLSCSPISGHRSVSWYQQTPGQGLQFLFEYFSETQRNKGNFPGRFSGRQFSNSRSEMNVSTLELGDSALYLCASSPGGQGGYGYTFGSGTRLTVV.